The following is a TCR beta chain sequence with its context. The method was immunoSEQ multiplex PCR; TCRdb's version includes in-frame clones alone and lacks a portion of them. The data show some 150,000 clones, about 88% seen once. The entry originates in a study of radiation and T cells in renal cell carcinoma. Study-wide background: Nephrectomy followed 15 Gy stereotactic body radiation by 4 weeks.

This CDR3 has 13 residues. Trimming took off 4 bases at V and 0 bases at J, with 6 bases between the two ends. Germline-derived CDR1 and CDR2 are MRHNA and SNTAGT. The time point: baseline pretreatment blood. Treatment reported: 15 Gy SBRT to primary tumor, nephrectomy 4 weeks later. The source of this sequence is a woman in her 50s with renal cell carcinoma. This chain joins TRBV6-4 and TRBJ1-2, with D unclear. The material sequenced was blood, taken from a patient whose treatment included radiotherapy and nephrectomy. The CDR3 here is CASSGGANYGYTF. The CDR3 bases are TGTGCCAGCAGTGGGGGAGCTAACTATGGCTACACCTTC.